A single sample gave rise to the 18 T cell receptor beta chains below, sequenced in a study of PD-L1 blockade in urothelial cancer. Assay: immunoSEQ multiplex PCR; the TCRdb copy retains only in-frame clones and omits some. The sample holds roughly 110,000 clones, less than 95% seen once. Described time point: peripheral blood 6 weeks after treatment start. Here the sequenced sample was PBMCs, taken around atezolizumab (anti-PD-L1) treatment. These receptor sequences come from a man between 60 and 70 years old with urothelial cancer.

V and J are TRBV5-6 and TRBJ2-3; a weak D match, TRBD1 (5 bases). CDR1 and CDR2 from the germline V gene are SGHDT and YYEEEE. This CDR3 has 14 residues. V was shortened by 2 bases and J by 2 bases, with 9 bases between the two germline ends. DNA for the CDR3: TGTGCCAGCAGCTTTGGACAAATCACAGATACGCAGTATTTT. It yields the protein CASSFGQITDTQYF. Variable domain in full (rest from reference TRBV5-6 and TRBJ2-3): DAGVTQSPTHLIKTRGQQVTLRCSPKSGHDTVSWYQQALGQGPQFIFQYYEEEERQRGNFPDRFSGHQFPNYSSELNVNALLLGDSALYLCASSFGQITDTQYFGPGTRLTVL.

The chain recombines TRBV7-8 with TRBJ1-2; 7 bases map to TRBD1. Trimming removed 5 bases from V and 2 bases from J; junction bases left unmatched: 8. The CDR3 sequence is 15 residues long. The V gene's germline CDR1 is SGHVS and CDR2 FQNEAQ. CDR3 nucleotide sequence: TGTGCCAGCAGCCGAGACAGGGTGAGGAACTATGGCTACACCTTC. This gives the protein CASSRDRVRNYGYTF.

This chain links TRBV7-2 with TRBJ2-7; no clear D. Germline loops: CDR1 SGHTA, CDR2 FQGNSA. Trimming stripped 2 bases from V and 6 bases from J, with 14 bases between. There are 14 residues in the CDR3. The CDR3 nucleotides read TGTGCCAGCAGCTTAAGTCTCTTCCAGGCCGAGCAGTACTTC. It is translated as CASSLSLFQAEQYF.

This chain joins TRBV29-1 and TRBJ2-2, with a tentative D call TRBD2 (6 bases). Deletions cut 7 bases from V and 5 bases from J, with 11 bases between. Looked up from germline, CDR1 is SQVTM and CDR2 is ANQGSEA. This CDR3 region has 12 residues. The CDR3 sequence is CSAGLATGELFF. CDR3 coding DNA: TGCAGCGCGGGACTTGCAACCGGGGAGCTGTTTTTT.

The J gene is TRBJ1-1, the V gene TRBV7-3; the D gene is possibly TRBD1 (5 bases). The CDR3 length is 16 residues. The V and J ends lost 4 bases and 4 bases respectively, with 19 bases between them. Germline V lookup: CDR1 SGHTA, CDR2 FQGTGA. The CDR3 coding sequence is TGTGCCAGCAGCTCACAGGCTCAGGGTGGCCGCACTGAAGCTTTCTTT. It specifies CASSSQAQGGRTEAFF. The full variable domain, completed using reference TRBV7-3 and TRBJ1-1, is GAGVSQTPSNKVTEKGKYVELRCDPISGHTALYWYRQSLGQGPEFLIYFQGTGAADDSGLPNDRFFAVRPEGSVSTLKIQRTERGDSAVYLCASSSQAQGGRTEAFFGQGTRLTVV.

The V call is TRBV5-4, the J call TRBJ2-3; no definite D call. V was pared by 1 base and J by 5 bases, with 8 bases between. The V gene's germline CDR1 is SGHNT and CDR2 YYREEE (reference sequence). The CDR3 is made up of 13 amino acids. CDR3 DNA sequence: TGTGCCAGCAGCTTGTCATGGAGAGATACGCAGTATTTT. It is translated as CASSLSWRDTQYF.

This clone showed up just a few times. The chain carries TRBV6-1 and TRBJ1-5; D uncertain. The germline gives CDR1 MNHNS, CDR2 SASEGT. This CDR3 is built from 17 residues. V lost 3 bases and J 6 bases, leaving 21 bases between the germline ends. DNA of the CDR3: TGTGCCAGCAGTGACCCTGGGGTGACGCGGGTTAGTCAGCCCCAGCATTTT. Its protein product is CASSDPGVTRVSQPQHF.

In DNA form, the CDR3 reads TGTGCCAGCAGTCAAAGAGGTTCCTACGAGCAGTACTTC. Protein product: CASSQRGSYEQYF. This sequence joins TRBV7-9 and TRBJ2-7; D unclear. This CDR3 is 13 amino acids long. Trimming removed 6 bases from V and 1 base from J, with 10 bases in between. CDR1 SEHNR and CDR2 FQNEAQ come from the germline V gene (reference sequence).

The chain has TRBV6-5 and TRBJ2-7; no clear D. The V end lost 5 bases, the J end lost 3 bases, and 17 bases lay between the germline ends. Germline V gene data show CDR1 as MNHEY and CDR2 as SVGAGI. The CDR3 length is 15 residues. The CDR3 DNA sequence: TGTGCCAGCAGTGTCAAACTACCAGTCTTCTACGAGCAGTACTTC. It specifies CASSVKLPVFYEQYF.

The chain couples TRBV28 to TRBJ1-2, with 7 bases matching TRBD1. CDR1 and CDR2 from the germline V gene are MDHEN and SYDVKM. Trimming took 6 bases from V and 3 from J; bases not matched to a gene: 16. This CDR3 contains 17 residues. The DNA of the CDR3 is TGTGCCAGCAGCCGAAGGGCAGGGGGAGTGATTGACTATGGCTACACCTTC. It specifies CASSRRAGGVIDYGYTF.

This clone was counted between two and nine times. J is TRBJ2-3 and V is TRBV4-1; D not resolved. The CDR3 consists of 11 residues. Trimming stripped 7 bases from V and 6 bases from J, with 8 bases between. CDR1 is MGHRA and CDR2 is YSYEKL in the germline V gene. The CDR3 loop reads CASNFMDTQYF. The DNA for the CDR3 is TGCGCCAGCAATTTTATGGATACGCAGTATTTT.

The V call is TRBV7-9, the J call TRBJ2-6; TRBD1 agrees at 11 bases. With V trimmed by 5 bases and J by 0 bases, 6 bases remained unmatched. This CDR3 spans 18 amino acids. Germline V lookup: CDR1 SEHNR, CDR2 FQNEAQ (reference sequence). The CDR3 DNA follows: TGTGCCAGCAGCCCCGGACAGGGGGCGGCCTCTGGGGCCAACGTCCTGACTTTC. This translates into CASSPGQGAASGANVLTF.

V is TRBV5-1 and J is TRBJ1-4; 9 bases line up with TRBD1. The CDR3 runs 17 residues. Germline trimming cut 4 bases from V and 4 bases from J; bases unmatched to any gene: 11. The germline V gene has CDR1 SGHRS and CDR2 YFSETQ. Here the CDR3 reads CASSLEPLGQGNEKLFF. The CDR3 nucleotides read TGCGCCAGCAGCCTTGAACCATTGGGACAGGGTAATGAAAAACTGTTTTTT. Variable domain in full (rest from reference TRBV5-1 and TRBJ1-4): KAGVTQTPRYLIKTRGQQVTLSCSPISGHRSVSWYQQTPGQGLQFLFEYFSETQRNKGNFPGRFSGRQFSNSRSEMNVSTLELGDSALYLCASSLEPLGQGNEKLFFGSGTQLSVL.

The rearrangement uses TRBV9 and TRBJ2-3; the D gene is possibly TRBD2 (6 bases). Trimming shortened V by 2 bases and J by 3 bases, and 13 bases separated the two germline ends. Germline loops: CDR1 SGDLS, CDR2 YYNGEE. CDR3 size: 15 residues. The CDR3 sequence is CASSVRAGRTDTQYF. The CDR3, as DNA: TGTGCCAGCAGCGTCCGCGCGGGGCGAACAGATACGCAGTATTTT.

This CDR3 reads CASSPHGVYEQYF. The CDR3 nucleotides are TGTGCCAGCAGCCCCCACGGGGTCTACGAGCAGTACTTC. The chain links TRBV7-8 to TRBJ2-7, with a tentative D call TRBD2 (5 bases). The CDR3 is 13 amino acids. V was cut by 5 bases and J by 3 bases, with 11 bases left in between. The germline V gene encodes CDR1 SGHVS and CDR2 FQNEAQ.

The chain joins TRBV29-1 to TRBJ2-1; 7 bases match TRBD1. J gave up 4 bases and V 7 bases, and 7 bases lay outside the gene matches. Germline CDR1 SQVTM, CDR2 ANQGSEA. The CDR3 sequence is 13 residues long. CDR3 in DNA: TGCAGCGCCGGGTGGGACAGTTACAATGAGCAGTTCTTC. Its protein product is CSAGWDSYNEQFF.

The CDR3 sequence is CASSSSGPYEQYF. The CDR3 DNA is TGTGCCAGCAGCTCGTCAGGCCCGTACGAGCAGTACTTC. The gene calls are TRBV6-1 and TRBJ2-7; D is uncertain. CDR3 length equals 13 residues. Trimming pared 6 bases from V and 4 bases from J, leaving 13 bases between. In germline, CDR1 is MNHNS, CDR2 SASEGT.

This sequence joins TRBV20-1 and TRBJ1-1; no firm D call. There are 11 residues in the CDR3. Germline V lookup: CDR1 DFQATT, CDR2 SNEGSKA (reference sequence). V was clipped by 0 bases and J by 10 bases, with 9 bases between them. The CDR3 bases are TGCAGTGCTAGAGACCTTATTGTAGCTTTCTTT. Translation gives CSARDLIVAFF.